This entry describes one TCR beta chain. This sample was taken from a study of blood T cell repertoires in COVID-19. A COVID-19 case was met by exposed participants within 2 weeks before study entry. Here immunoSEQ multiplex PCR was the method, and the copy in TCRdb shows in-frame clones only, minus some. The table has a few hundred thousand clones, around nine tenths seen once. Sequencing was carried out using PBMCs or T cells enriched from blood (not recorded which). This TCR was sampled from a woman aged 25-40 years who had been exposed to COVID-19.

CDR3 coding DNA: TGTGCCAGCAGTTTAATTTCGTACAATGAGCAGTTCTTC. Translated: CASSLISYNEQFF. V usage is TRBV12-3 or TRBV12-4 and J usage is TRBJ2-1; D is unresolved. Trimming took 2 bases from V and 4 from J, leaving 6 bases between them. This CDR3 has 13 amino acids.